This TCR beta chain originates from a study of blood T cell repertoires in COVID-19. Study in general: Both acute and convalescent COVID-19 samples were obtained from the United States, Italy and Spain.

CDR3 size: 12 residues. V was pared by 3 bases and J by 7 bases, with 10 bases between. The repertoire was sequenced with immunoSEQ multiplex PCR; TCRdb's copy has only in-frame clones and lacks some. Altogether roughly 50,000 clones are present, roughly four fifths being singletons, with the ten largest covering 5% to 6.5%. V gene TRBV12-3 or TRBV12-4 combines with J gene TRBJ2-7; a possible D gene is TRBD2 (5 bases). This receptor was identified in a woman between 55 and 75 years old with acute or convalescent COVID-19. The sequencing input was peripheral blood. For the CDR3, the DNA is TGTGCCAGCAGTTTCTTCCGGGAAGAGCAGTACTTC. Translated, it gives CASSFFREEQYF.